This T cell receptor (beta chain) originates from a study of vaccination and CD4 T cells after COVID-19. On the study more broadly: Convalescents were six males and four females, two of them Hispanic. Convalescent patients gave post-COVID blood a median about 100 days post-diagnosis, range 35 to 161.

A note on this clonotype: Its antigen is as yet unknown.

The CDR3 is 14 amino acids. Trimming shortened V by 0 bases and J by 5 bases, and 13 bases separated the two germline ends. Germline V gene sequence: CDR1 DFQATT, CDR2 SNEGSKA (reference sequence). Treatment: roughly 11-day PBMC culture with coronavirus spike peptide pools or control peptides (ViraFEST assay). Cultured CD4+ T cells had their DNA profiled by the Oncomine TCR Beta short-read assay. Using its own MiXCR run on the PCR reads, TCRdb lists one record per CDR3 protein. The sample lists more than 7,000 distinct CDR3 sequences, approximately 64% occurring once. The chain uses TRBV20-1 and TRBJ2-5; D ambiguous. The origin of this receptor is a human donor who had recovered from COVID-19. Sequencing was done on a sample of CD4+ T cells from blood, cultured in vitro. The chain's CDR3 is CSARESSGRETQYF. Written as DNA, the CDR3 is TGCAGTGCTAGAGAGTCATCCGGGCGGGAGACCCAGTACTTC.